This T cell receptor (beta chain) comes out of a study of blood T cell repertoires in COVID-19. TCRdb's table, derived via immunoSEQ multiplex PCR, lists solely in-frame clones and lacks some. The sample lists 55,000 or so clones, around nine tenths occurring once. The sample was peripheral blood. This receptor was obtained from a woman aged 55-69 years with COVID-19, enrolled during active disease.

The CDR3 DNA follows: TGTGCCAGCAGCGTAGGCCTTAGGGACAGGTGGGACACTGAAGCTTTCTTT. It translates to CASSVGLRDRWDTEAFF. J is TRBJ1-1 and V is TRBV9; 8 positions match TRBD1. This CDR3 region has 17 residues. Trimming cost V 0 bases and J 3 bases; bases outside gene matches: 10. Per germline, CDR1 SGDLS and CDR2 YYNGEE.